The 22 T cell receptor beta chains given below trace back to one sample, sequenced in a study of T cell responses to AZD1222 COVID-19 vaccine. Profiled with immunoSEQ multiplex PCR; TCRdb holds only in-frame clones, not every one. The sample contains about 73,000 clones, roughly 89% of which appear only once. Sequenced here: peripheral blood, sampled 28 days after the second AZD1222 dose. The receptors were gathered from an adult who received the AZD1222 COVID-19 vaccine.

This clone was observed once. The rearrangement links TRBV9 to TRBJ2-1, with D possibly matching TRBD1 (6 bases). Trimming shortened V by 4 bases and J by 8 bases, and 13 bases separated the two germline ends. Germline CDR1 reads SGDLS; CDR2 reads YYNGEE. CDR3 length: 13 residues. CDR3 sequence (DNA): TGTGCCAGCAGCCCAGATCAGGGGTATGAGCAGTTCTTC. Translation gives CASSPDQGYEQFF.

This sequence joins TRBV19 and TRBJ1-1; no clear D gene. Germline assignment: CDR1 LNHDA and CDR2 SQIVND (reference sequence). Trimming left V 7 bases short and J 3 bases short, with 12 bases between. The CDR3 contains 13 residues. Here the CDR3 DNA reads TGTGCCAGTAAGAGAAACCGCGACACTGAAGCTTTCTTT. This encodes CASKRNRDTEAFF.

The chain joins TRBV3-1 (or the pseudogene TRBV3-2) to TRBJ1-3; D is undetermined. The CDR3 is made up of 16 amino acids. The ends were cut back, 0 bases at V and 1 base at J, with 10 bases in the middle. Germline V gene sequence: CDR1 LGHDT, CDR2 YNNKEL (reference sequence). The CDR3 nucleotides read TGTGCCAGCAGCCAAGATTTTTCGCTGTCTGGAAACACCATATATTTT. Translation gives CASSQDFSLSGNTIYF.

V and J are TRBV12-5 and TRBJ2-3; D is undetermined. The CDR3 length is 16 residues. Germline CDR1 LGHNT, CDR2 FRNRAP. V was clipped by 4 bases and J by 3 bases, with 17 bases between them. This chain's CDR3 is CASGSGRVELTDTQYF. Here the CDR3 DNA reads TGTGCTAGTGGTTCCGGCCGGGTCGAGCTAACAGATACGCAGTATTTT.

CDR3 DNA: TGTGCCAGCAGCGAAGGGACTAGCGGGGGCCGCGATACGCAGTATTTT. As protein: CASSEGTSGGRDTQYF. The chain links TRBV5-4 to TRBJ2-3; 14 nucleotides align to TRBD2. The CDR3 has 16 residues. Germline V lookup: CDR1 SGHNT, CDR2 YYREEE (reference sequence). Trimming removed 4 bases from V and 6 bases from J; junction bases left unmatched: 7.

The rearrangement links TRBV30 to TRBJ2-1; a possible D gene is TRBD2 (5 bases). This CDR3 contains 13 residues. The V gene's germline CDR1 is GTSNPN and CDR2 SVGIG (reference sequence). Trimming shortened V by 5 bases and J by 6 bases, and 14 bases separated the two germline ends. Here the CDR3 DNA reads TGTGCCTGGGCCCGGACTGGATTCAATGAGCAGTTCTTC. It codes for CAWARTGFNEQFF.

This chain uses TRBV5-1 with TRBJ2-2; D unclear. The CDR3 has 13 amino acids. V dropped 4 bases and J dropped 5 bases, with 9 bases sitting between them. Germline loops: CDR1 SGHRS, CDR2 YFSETQ. CDR3 nucleotide sequence: TGCGCCAGCAGCCCCGATGATACCGGGGAGCTGTTTTTT. This sequence encodes CASSPDDTGELFF.

The CDR3 DNA reads as TGCGCCAGCAGCCAAGGAGGGGGACAGGGGGCTGAAAAACTGTTTTTT. Translating gives CASSQGGGQGAEKLFF. The rearrangement joins TRBV4-3 to TRBJ1-4; 12 nucleotides line up with TRBD1. Germline assignment: CDR1 LGHNA and CDR2 YSLEER. The CDR3 consists of 16 residues. With V trimmed by 1 base and J by 7 bases, 4 bases remained unmatched.

The rearrangement joins TRBV3-1 (or the pseudogene TRBV3-2) to TRBJ1-2; TRBD1 might be the D (6 bases). Per the germline V gene, CDR1 is LGHDT and CDR2 is YNNKEL (reference sequence). The V end was cut by 0 bases, the J end by 5 bases, with 7 bases between. The CDR3 consists of 13 residues. CDR3 in amino acids: CASSQEDRYGYTF. The CDR3 bases are TGTGCCAGCAGCCAAGAGGACAGATATGGCTACACCTTC.

This rearrangement joins TRBV11-3 to TRBJ1-1, with D possibly matching TRBD1 (6 bases). The V end was cut by 2 bases, the J end by 3 bases, with 7 bases between. CDR3 length: 13 amino acids. CDR1 is SGHNT, CDR2 YENEEA, per germline. The CDR3 here is CASSLKGDTEAFF. CDR3 in DNA: TGTGCCAGCAGCTTAAAGGGGGACACTGAAGCTTTCTTT.

The chain joins TRBV3-1 (or the pseudogene TRBV3-2) to TRBJ2-3; TRBD2 matches at 11 bases. Trimming at V came to 4 bases and at J to 3 bases, leaving 3 bases not matched to a gene. CDR3 length: 15 amino acids. In germline, CDR1 is LGHDT, CDR2 YNNKEL (reference sequence). The CDR3 DNA reads TGTGCCAGCAGCCCGGGACTAGCGGCTACAGATACGCAGTATTTT. Protein product: CASSPGLAATDTQYF.

V usage is TRBV27 and J usage is TRBJ2-7; D might be TRBD2 (6 bases). Germline lookup yields CDR1 MNHEY and CDR2 SMNVEV (reference sequence). V lost 9 bases and J lost 5, with 17 bases in between. The CDR3 length is 13 residues. The CDR3, as DNA: TGTGCCAGTAACCGGGCCGGAGGGCACGAGCAGTACTTC. This codes for CASNRAGGHEQYF.

The chain has TRBV6-5 and TRBJ2-7; 7 nucleotides match TRBD2. CDR1 MNHEY and CDR2 SVGAGI come from the germline V gene. CDR3 length equals 13 residues. Losses at the gene ends were 7 bases for V and 7 bases for J; bases not matched to a gene: 10. The CDR3 reads CASISPREVEQYV. CDR3 bases: TGTGCCAGCATCTCCCCTCGGGAGGTGGAGCAGTACGTC.

The chain has TRBV27 and TRBJ2-3, with D possibly matching TRBD2 (7 bases). Trimming removed 4 bases from V and 2 bases from J, with 13 bases in between. The CDR3 spans 15 residues. Per germline, CDR1 MNHEY and CDR2 SMNVEV (reference sequence). This chain's CDR3 is CASSSLGGPTDTQYF. The CDR3 DNA reads as TGTGCCAGCAGTTCCCTCGGGGGGCCCACAGATACGCAGTATTTT.

This rearrangement joins TRBV12-5 to TRBJ1-4; TRBD1 matches at 7 bases. CDR3 length: 15 amino acids. The V gene end was trimmed by 6 bases and the J gene end by 5 bases; junction bases not matched to a gene: 9. CDR1 LGHNT and CDR2 FRNRAP come from the germline V gene. CDR3 sequence (DNA): TGTGCTAGTGGGACGCGACCAGGGGGGAATGAAAAACTGTTTTTT. This translates into CASGTRPGGNEKLFF. The full variable domain, its missing parts supplied by reference TRBV12-5 and TRBJ1-4, is DARVTQTPRHKVTEMGQEVTMRCQPILGHNTVFWYRQTMMQGLELLAYFRNRAPLDDSGMPKDRFSAEMPDATLATLKIQPSEPRDSAVYFCASGTRPGGNEKLFFGSGTQLSVL.

The J gene is TRBJ2-1, the V gene TRBV5-1, with TRBD1 matching 8 bases. This CDR3 is built from 15 residues. The V gene end was trimmed by 3 bases and the J gene end by 6 bases; junction bases not matched to a gene: 8. Germline V lookup: CDR1 SGHRS, CDR2 YFSETQ. CDR3 DNA sequence: TGCGCCAGCAGCTGGGGGGACAGGAGGGGCAATGAGCAGTTCTTC. This gives the protein CASSWGDRRGNEQFF.

This clone appeared a single time. In nucleotides, the CDR3 is TGTGCCACCAGCAGAGTGTATGGACAGGGCGGCGATGAGCAGTTCTTC. Protein product: CATSRVYGQGGDEQFF. The chain has TRBV15 and TRBJ2-1; TRBD1 matches 8 bases. Losses at the gene ends were 1 base for V and 8 bases for J; bases not matched to a gene: 10. This CDR3 contains 16 residues. CDR1 is LNHNV, CDR2 YYDKDF, per germline (reference sequence). Filled out from reference TRBV15 and TRBJ2-1, the complete variable domain reads DAMVIQNPRYQVTQFGKPVTLSCSQTLNHNVMYWYQQKSSQAPKLLFHYYDKDFNNEADTPDNFQSRRPNTSFCFLDIRSPGLGDTAMYLCATSRVYGQGGDEQFFGPGTRLTVL.

This sequence joins TRBV18 and TRBJ2-5; 8 bases agree with TRBD2. The CDR3 contains 16 residues. With 0 bases clipped from V and 1 base from J, the junction kept 4 bases outside the gene matches. Germline-derived CDR1 and CDR2 are KGHSH and LQKENI. This CDR3 is CASSPPGGRLQETQYF. CDR3 sequence (DNA): TGTGCCAGCTCACCACCGGGCGGGAGGCTCCAAGAGACCCAGTACTTC.

This clone was recorded only once. The J gene is TRBJ2-7, the V gene TRBV7-2; D not resolved. Trimming stripped 6 bases from V and 2 bases from J, with 5 bases between. Germline assignment: CDR1 SGHTA and CDR2 FQGNSA. The CDR3 spans 11 residues. The CDR3: CASSPAYEQYF. The CDR3 DNA reads TGTGCCAGCAGTCCAGCCTACGAGCAGTACTTC.

This chain links TRBV3-1 (or the pseudogene TRBV3-2) with TRBJ2-6, with 9 bases identical to TRBD2. J gave up 0 bases and V 1 base, and 7 bases lay outside the gene matches. The germline V gene has CDR1 LGHDT and CDR2 YNNKEL (reference sequence). The CDR3 totals 19 residues. As DNA, the CDR3 is TGTGCCAGCAGCCAAGTTCGCCTAGCGGGGAGCTCTGGGGCCAACGTCCTGACTTTC. This translates into CASSQVRLAGSSGANVLTF.

The gene calls are TRBV7-8 and TRBJ1-6; D is unclear. Per germline, CDR1 SGHVS and CDR2 FQNEAQ. The CDR3 length is 15 residues. V shed 0 bases and J shed 0 bases, with 3 bases lying between them. CDR3 DNA: TGTGCCAGCAGCTTAGCTGGCTCCTATAATTCACCCCTCCACTTT. It is translated as CASSLAGSYNSPLHF.

This clone was observed a single time. The chain recombines TRBV10-3 with TRBJ2-3; 9 nucleotides match TRBD2. CDR1 and CDR2 (germline): ENHRY, SYGVKD. The CDR3 runs 13 residues. V dropped 10 bases and J dropped 5; count of bases not matched to a gene: 7. The chain's CDR3 is CATARGGQDTQYF. CDR3 sequence (DNA): TGTGCCACCGCGCGGGGGGGGCAAGATACGCAGTATTTT.